The clone carrying this T cell receptor (beta chain) was counted once. Its antigen is not known. Cells that had been cultured for 10 days were the source of isolated CD4+ T cells. By PCR, the person was confirmed to have had SARS-CoV-2 infection between March and December 2020. Each participant received a vaccine that was either BNT162b2 or mRNA-1273, given as two doses. Generated by immunoSEQ multiplex PCR, the TCRdb table keeps only in-frame clones and is missing some. The table lists 40,000 to 45,000 clones, less than 85% of them singletons. This sample was taken from a study of vaccination effects on CD4 cells after COVID-19. The source material was CD4+ T cells from PBMCs cultured without peptide, sampled after COVID-19 vaccination. This receptor was obtained from a human donor who had a prior SARS-CoV-2 infection.

CDR3 protein: CASSTGGPDTQYF. The CDR3 DNA reads as TGTGCCAGCAGTACAGGGGGCCCAGATACGCAGTATTTT. The rearrangement links TRBV7-9 to TRBJ2-3; 9 positions match TRBD1. Germline V CDR1 and CDR2: SEHNR, FQNEAQ (reference sequence). Trimming removed 6 bases from V and 4 bases from J; junction bases left unmatched: 2. This CDR3 comprises 13 residues.